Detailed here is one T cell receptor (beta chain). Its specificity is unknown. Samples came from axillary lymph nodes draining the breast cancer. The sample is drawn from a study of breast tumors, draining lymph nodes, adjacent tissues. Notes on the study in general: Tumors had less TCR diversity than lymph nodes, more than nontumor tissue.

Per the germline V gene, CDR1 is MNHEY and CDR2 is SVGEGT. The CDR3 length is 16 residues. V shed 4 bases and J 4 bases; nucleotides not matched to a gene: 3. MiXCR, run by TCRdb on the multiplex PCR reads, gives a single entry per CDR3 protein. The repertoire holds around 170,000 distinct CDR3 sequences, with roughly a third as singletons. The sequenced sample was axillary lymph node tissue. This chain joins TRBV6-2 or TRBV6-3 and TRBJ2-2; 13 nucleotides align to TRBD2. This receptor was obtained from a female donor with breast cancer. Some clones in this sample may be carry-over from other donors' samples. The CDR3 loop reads CASSSWTSGGTGELFF. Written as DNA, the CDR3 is TGTGCCAGCAGTTCGTGGACTAGCGGGGGCACCGGGGAGCTGTTTTTT.